The rows below give T cell receptor beta chains drawn from one sample of a study of shared clonotypes between healthy human individuals. Method: immunoSEQ multiplex PCR; TCRdb's copy keeps in-frame clones and lacks some. This table has millions of clones, over 85% appearing once. Sequenced material: naive CD8+ T cells sorted from blood. The receptors were sampled from a man between 18 and 29 years old in good health. Each CDR3 is given with its conserved first and last residue. The D gene is left open where the match is weak. A clone size is listed for some rows: how often the clone was seen (once, few, many), or a class if it is expanded.

CDR3 length: 15; clone size: .; V gene: TRBV2; J gene: TRBJ2-5; D gene: .; CDR3 DNA: TGTGCCAGCAGTGAAGGGGAACCGGGGTGGGAGACCCAGTACTTC; CDR3 protein: CASSEGEPGWETQYF
CDR3 length: 18; clone size: .; V gene: TRBV4-1; J gene: TRBJ2-1; D gene: TRBD2; CDR3 DNA: TGCGCCAGCGGATCAAGGACTAGCGGGGGGCACACCTACGATGAGCAGTTCTTC; CDR3 protein: CASGSRTSGGHTYDEQFF
CDR3 length: 15; clone size: .; V gene: TRBV4-1; J gene: TRBJ1-1; D gene: TRBD1; CDR3 DNA: TGCGCCAGCAGCCAAGTGGGACAGGGGGTCACTGAAGCTTTCTTT; CDR3 protein: CASSQVGQGVTEAFF
CDR3 length: 14; clone size: once; V gene: TRBV9; J gene: TRBJ1-1; D gene: .; CDR3 DNA: TGTGCCAGCAGCGCAGACTCAGGGCAAACTGAAGCTTTCTTT; CDR3 protein: CASSADSGQTEAFF
CDR3 length: 12; clone size: .; V gene: TRBV9; J gene: TRBJ2-3; D gene: .; CDR3 DNA: TGTGCCAGCAGCGTAGCGGGAGATACGCAGTATTTT; CDR3 protein: CASSVAGDTQYF
CDR3 length: 13; clone size: once; V gene: TRBV7-8; J gene: TRBJ1-1; D gene: TRBD1; CDR3 DNA: TGTGCCAGCAGCTTAACAGGGGTCACTGAAGCTTTCTTT; CDR3 protein: CASSLTGVTEAFF
CDR3 length: 14; clone size: .; V gene: TRBV2; J gene: TRBJ2-5; D gene: TRBD1; CDR3 DNA: TGTGCCAGCAGTGCGGGACAGGGAAAAGAGACCCAGTACTTC; CDR3 protein: CASSAGQGKETQYF
CDR3 length: 14; clone size: .; V gene: TRBV10-2; J gene: TRBJ2-7; D gene: .; CDR3 DNA: TGCGCCAGCAGTGAGTCGCTCACTAGTTACGAGCAGTACTTC; CDR3 protein: CASSESLTSYEQYF
CDR3 length: 15; clone size: .; V gene: TRBV2; J gene: TRBJ2-7; D gene: .; CDR3 DNA: TGTGCCAGCAGAGCCGGGCCACTGAGCTCCTACGAGCAGTACTTC; CDR3 protein: CASRAGPLSSYEQYF
CDR3 length: 14; clone size: .; V gene: TRBV25-1; J gene: TRBJ1-2; D gene: .; CDR3 DNA: TGTGCCAGCAGTGCCTCGATTCACCCCTATGGCTACACCTTC; CDR3 protein: CASSASIHPYGYTF
CDR3 length: 15; clone size: .; V gene: TRBV9; J gene: TRBJ2-5; D gene: TRBD1; CDR3 DNA: TGTGCCAGCAGCGTAGAACAGGGGACCGAAGAGACCCAGTACTTC; CDR3 protein: CASSVEQGTEETQYF
CDR3 length: 16; clone size: .; V gene: TRBV4-3; J gene: TRBJ2-3; D gene: .; CDR3 DNA: TGCGCCAGCAGCCAAGTACTAGGCGGGAACACAGATACGCAGTATTTT; CDR3 protein: CASSQVLGGNTDTQYF
CDR3 length: 14; clone size: .; V gene: TRBV27; J gene: TRBJ1-1; D gene: .; CDR3 DNA: TGTGCCAGCACCCTGACCGGGAGTGGCACTGAAGCTTTCTTT; CDR3 protein: CASTLTGSGTEAFF
CDR3 length: 17; clone size: .; V gene: TRBV19; J gene: TRBJ2-2; D gene: TRBD2; CDR3 DNA: TGTGCCAGTAATACGGGACTAGCGGGGGAGAACACCGGGGAGCTGTTTTTT; CDR3 protein: CASNTGLAGENTGELFF
CDR3 length: 16; clone size: .; V gene: TRBV5-8; J gene: TRBJ2-1; D gene: TRBD2; CDR3 DNA: TGTGCCAGCAGCTTGGGGTCGAGCGGGGGTTACAATGAGCAGTTCTTC; CDR3 protein: CASSLGSSGGYNEQFF
CDR3 length: 15; clone size: .; V gene: TRBV9; J gene: TRBJ2-1; D gene: .; CDR3 DNA: TGTGCCAGCAGCCCCCTCGGGACAACCTACAATGAGCAGTTCTTC; CDR3 protein: CASSPLGTTYNEQFF
CDR3 length: 13; clone size: .; V gene: TRBV11-2; J gene: TRBJ2-7; D gene: TRBD1; CDR3 DNA: TGTGCCAGTCTACGGGACAGAGACTACGAGCAGTACTTC; CDR3 protein: CASLRDRDYEQYF
CDR3 length: 16; clone size: .; V gene: TRBV6-1; J gene: TRBJ2-7; D gene: .; CDR3 DNA: TGTGCCAGCAGTGATCCCCCGGCGGGAAATAGATACGAGCAGTACTTC; CDR3 protein: CASSDPPAGNRYEQYF
CDR3 length: 16; clone size: once; V gene: TRBV9; J gene: TRBJ1-1; D gene: .; CDR3 DNA: TGTGCCAGCAGCGAGACAGCGGGAGTCATGAACACTGAAGCTTTCTTT; CDR3 protein: CASSETAGVMNTEAFF
CDR3 length: 17; clone size: .; V gene: TRBV4-1; J gene: TRBJ2-1; D gene: TRBD2; CDR3 DNA: TGCGCCAGCAGCCAAGATCAGGCTAGCGGGAGGGGTAATGAGCAGTTCTTC; CDR3 protein: CASSQDQASGRGNEQFF
CDR3 length: 13; clone size: .; V gene: TRBV30; J gene: TRBJ1-3; D gene: TRBD1; CDR3 DNA: TGTGCCGGGACAGGCATCTCTGGAAACACCATATATTTT; CDR3 protein: CAGTGISGNTIYF
CDR3 length: 14; clone size: .; V gene: TRBV4-1; J gene: TRBJ2-2; D gene: .; CDR3 DNA: TGCGCCAGCAGCCTTCGGAGGGGGCCCGGGGAGCTGTTTTTT; CDR3 protein: CASSLRRGPGELFF
CDR3 length: 14; clone size: .; V gene: TRBV2; J gene: TRBJ1-4; D gene: TRBD1; CDR3 DNA: TGTGCCAGCAGTGATCAGGGGGCGGATGAAAAACTGTTTTTT; CDR3 protein: CASSDQGADEKLFF
CDR3 length: 12; clone size: .; V gene: TRBV5-4; J gene: TRBJ2-4; D gene: .; CDR3 DNA: TGTGCCAGCAGCTTAGAGGGAGACATTCAGTACTTC; CDR3 protein: CASSLEGDIQYF
CDR3 length: 13; clone size: .; V gene: TRBV5-1; J gene: TRBJ1-1; D gene: .; CDR3 DNA: TGCGCCAGCAGGGTGGGGCAGGGGATATTGGCTTTCTTT; CDR3 protein: CASRVGQGILAFF
CDR3 length: 12; clone size: .; V gene: TRBV13; J gene: TRBJ2-7; D gene: .; CDR3 DNA: TGTGCCAGCAGCGTCGACAGCGAGGAGCAGTACTTC; CDR3 protein: CASSVDSEEQYF
CDR3 length: 13; clone size: .; V gene: TRBV2; J gene: TRBJ2-5; D gene: .; CDR3 DNA: TGTGCCAGCAGTTCGACTTCATGGGAGACCCAGTACTTC; CDR3 protein: CASSSTSWETQYF
CDR3 length: 14; clone size: few; V gene: TRBV7-9; J gene: TRBJ2-7; D gene: .; CDR3 DNA: TGTGCCAGCAGCTTAGCTGACGGCTCCTACGAGCAGTACTTC; CDR3 protein: CASSLADGSYEQYF
CDR3 length: 13; clone size: .; V gene: TRBV19; J gene: TRBJ2-7; D gene: .; CDR3 DNA: TGTGCCAGTAGTATACAAGACCTATACGAGCAGTACTTC; CDR3 protein: CASSIQDLYEQYF
CDR3 length: 15; clone size: .; V gene: TRBV28; J gene: TRBJ1-1; D gene: .; CDR3 DNA: TGTGCCAGCAGCCCCCTTGAGGGGCTGAACACTGAAGCTTTCTTT; CDR3 protein: CASSPLEGLNTEAFF
CDR3 length: 12; clone size: .; V gene: TRBV29-1; J gene: TRBJ1-2; D gene: .; CDR3 DNA: TGCAGCGTTGTGGGCGGGGCGCACGGCTACACCTTC; CDR3 protein: CSVVGGAHGYTF
CDR3 length: 13; clone size: .; V gene: TRBV29-1; J gene: TRBJ2-5; D gene: .; CDR3 DNA: TGCAGCGTTGGAGTCCCTCCCCAAGAGACCCAGTACTTC; CDR3 protein: CSVGVPPQETQYF
CDR3 length: 15; clone size: .; V gene: TRBV5-1; J gene: TRBJ2-7; D gene: .; CDR3 DNA: TGCGCCAGCAGCTACCAAGACGGAGTCCGACACGAGCAGTACTTC; CDR3 protein: CASSYQDGVRHEQYF
CDR3 length: 12; clone size: .; V gene: TRBV19; J gene: TRBJ2-4; D gene: .; CDR3 DNA: TGTGCCAGTAGTAGTCAGGAAAACATTCAGTACTTC; CDR3 protein: CASSSQENIQYF
CDR3 length: 15; clone size: once; V gene: TRBV29-1; J gene: TRBJ2-7; D gene: TRBD1; CDR3 DNA: TGCAGCGTTGAAGATCCGGACAGGGGTGTCCACGAGCAGTACTTC; CDR3 protein: CSVEDPDRGVHEQYF
CDR3 length: 14; clone size: .; V gene: TRBV10-3; J gene: TRBJ2-3; D gene: TRBD2; CDR3 DNA: TGTGCCATCACCGATGGGCGGGGGGAGGATACGCAGTATTTT; CDR3 protein: CAITDGRGEDTQYF
CDR3 length: 13; clone size: .; V gene: TRBV6-1; J gene: TRBJ2-7; D gene: .; CDR3 DNA: TGTGCCAGTCGTCCGGCTACATCCTACGAGCAGTACTTC; CDR3 protein: CASRPATSYEQYF
CDR3 length: 15; clone size: once; V gene: TRBV4-1; J gene: TRBJ2-7; D gene: TRBD2; CDR3 DNA: TGCGCCAGCAGCCAAGAAAGCGGACTAGTCCTCGAGCAGTACTTC; CDR3 protein: CASSQESGLVLEQYF
CDR3 length: 15; clone size: .; V gene: TRBV5-4; J gene: TRBJ2-1; D gene: .; CDR3 DNA: TGTGCCAGCCGATTGTGGGGTAGCTCCTACAATGAGCAGTTCTTC; CDR3 protein: CASRLWGSSYNEQFF
CDR3 length: 12; clone size: .; V gene: TRBV11-2; J gene: TRBJ2-1; D gene: TRBD2; CDR3 DNA: TGTGCCAGCAGCTTAGATCGACTAGCGAAGTTCTTC; CDR3 protein: CASSLDRLAKFF
CDR3 length: 16; clone size: .; V gene: TRBV7-9; J gene: TRBJ2-7; D gene: .; CDR3 DNA: TGTGCCAGCAGCGATGTGGCCGATCAGCACTCCTACGAGCAGTACTTC; CDR3 protein: CASSDVADQHSYEQYF
CDR3 length: 16; clone size: .; V gene: TRBV7-6; J gene: TRBJ2-5; D gene: .; CDR3 DNA: TGTGCCAGCAGCACCGCCCAGGCGGGCACATTAGAGACCCAGTACTTC; CDR3 protein: CASSTAQAGTLETQYF
CDR3 length: 14; clone size: .; V gene: TRBV6-1; J gene: TRBJ2-3; D gene: .; CDR3 DNA: TGTGCCAGCAGACCAGGGGCTAGCACAGATACGCAGTATTTT; CDR3 protein: CASRPGASTDTQYF
CDR3 length: 15; clone size: .; V gene: TRBV6-6; J gene: TRBJ2-7; D gene: TRBD2; CDR3 DNA: TGTGCCAGCAGCTCTAGCGGGCATGGCTCCTACGAGCAGTACTTC; CDR3 protein: CASSSSGHGSYEQYF
CDR3 length: 15; clone size: .; V gene: TRBV10-2; J gene: TRBJ2-1; D gene: .; CDR3 DNA: TGCGCCAGCAGTGAGTTTGGGAGCTCCTACAATGAGCAGTTCTTC; CDR3 protein: CASSEFGSSYNEQFF
CDR3 length: 13; clone size: .; V gene: TRBV5-4; J gene: TRBJ1-1; D gene: TRBD1; CDR3 DNA: TGTGCCAGCAGCTTTACAGGGGCAACTGAAGCTTTCTTT; CDR3 protein: CASSFTGATEAFF